This TCR beta chain came from a study of shared clonotypes between healthy human individuals. Selected positively for CCR7 and CD45RO-negative, naive CD8 cells excluded terminally differentiated effector memory CD45RA+ cells. Sequencing was performed with immunoSEQ multiplex PCR; in TCRdb, only in-frame clones are kept and a portion is missing. In the table there are about 2.1 million clones, 90% to 95% of which are singletons. Sequenced sample: naive CD8+ T cells from PBMCs. The source of this sequence is a man aged 18 to 35 in good health. Some clones in this sample may be carry-over from other donors' samples.

DNA for the CDR3: TGCAGCGGAGGGGGCCTATCGGCCTATTCCTACGAGCAGTACTTC. It specifies CSGGGLSAYSYEQYF. This chain joins TRBV29-1 and TRBJ2-7, with 7 bases aligning to TRBD1. The J segment lost 1 base and the V segment lost 7 bases, leaving 13 bases of the junction unmatched. CDR1 and CDR2 from the germline V gene are SQVTM and ANQGSEA. This CDR3 spans 15 amino acids.